Below are 31 T cell receptor beta chains sequenced from a single sample in a study of blood T cell repertoires in COVID-19. Method: immunoSEQ multiplex PCR; TCRdb's copy keeps in-frame clones and lacks some. The data hold under 300,000 clones, with approximately 85% observed a single time. The sequenced material came from peripheral blood. These receptors all come from a woman in her twenties or thirties with acute or convalescent COVID-19.

The chain combines TRBV5-1 with TRBJ2-7, with TRBD2 matching over 13 bases. This CDR3 has 15 amino acids. Germline CDR1 is SGHRS and CDR2 is YFSETQ. J lost 6 bases, V lost 4 bases, and 7 bases had no gene match. The CDR3 sequence is CASSTSGRVSGEQYF. In DNA, the CDR3 is TGCGCCAGCAGCACTAGCGGGAGGGTATCCGGCGAGCAGTACTTC.

This chain uses TRBV7-9 with TRBJ2-3; 9 bases are shared with TRBD2. The germline CDR1 and CDR2 sequences are SEHNR and FQNEAQ (reference sequence). Trimming at V came to 7 bases and at J to 6 bases, leaving 14 bases not matched to a gene. The CDR3 length is 16 residues. CDR3: CASILKSSGSWDTQYF. The DNA for the CDR3 is TGTGCCAGCATCCTAAAGAGTAGCGGGAGCTGGGATACGCAGTATTTT.

The V call is TRBV12-5, the J call TRBJ2-7, with 7 bases lining up with TRBD1. The CDR3 length is 15 residues. V was clipped by 2 bases and J by 5 bases; unmatched bases: 9. Germline-derived CDR1 and CDR2 are LGHNT and FRNRAP. CDR3 sequence: CASGLSATGIDEQYF. The DNA of the CDR3 is TGTGCTAGTGGTTTGTCGGCGACAGGGATCGACGAGCAGTACTTC.

This chain joins TRBV2 and TRBJ2-2; 12 bases agree with TRBD1. Per the germline V gene, CDR1 is SNHLY and CDR2 is FYNNEI. This CDR3 has 14 residues. V was clipped by 5 bases and J by 6 bases; unmatched bases: 1. CDR3 bases: TGTGCCAGCAGTAGGGACAGGGGGCCCGGGGAGCTGTTTTTT. Amino acid sequence: CASSRDRGPGELFF.

V gene TRBV4-1 combines with J gene TRBJ2-3, with TRBD2 matching 9 bases. CDR3 length: 19 amino acids. The J segment lost 4 bases and the V segment lost 0 bases, leaving 14 bases of the junction unmatched. Germline V gene data show CDR1 as MGHRA and CDR2 as YSYEKL. CDR3: CASSQESGGRADLADTQYF. CDR3 nucleotides: TGCGCCAGCAGCCAAGAGTCCGGCGGGAGGGCCGATTTGGCAGATACGCAGTATTTT.

This chain joins TRBV29-1 and TRBJ2-3, with 12 bases fitting TRBD2. Germline V gene data show CDR1 as SQVTM and CDR2 as ANQGSEA. J gave up 4 bases and V 5 bases, and 7 bases lay outside the gene matches. The CDR3 loop spans 15 amino acids. DNA for the CDR3: TGCAGCGTTACGACTAGCGGGAGTTGGGCAGATACGCAGTATTTT. Its protein is CSVTTSGSWADTQYF.

The CDR3 region is CASSPDRSFTDTQYF. CDR3 nucleotide sequence: TGTGCCAGCAGCCCCGACAGGTCGTTCACAGATACGCAGTATTTT. This chain uses TRBV28 with TRBJ2-3; possible D gene TRBD1, 6 bases. Looked up from germline, CDR1 is MDHEN and CDR2 is SYDVKM. The CDR3 is made up of 15 amino acids. The V gene lost 6 bases and the J gene lost 2 bases, with 15 bases spanning the gap.

DNA of the CDR3: TGTGCCAGCAGCGTAGCTCACGGGATAAGCACAGATACGCAGTATTTT. Translated, it gives CASSVAHGISTDTQYF. The V gene is TRBV9, the J gene TRBJ2-3; maybe TRBD2 (5 bases). Germline V lookup: CDR1 SGDLS, CDR2 YYNGEE. The CDR3 sequence is 16 residues long. V shed 0 bases and J shed 0 bases, with 11 bases lying between them.

This chain uses TRBV30 with TRBJ2-7; the D is unclear. Trimming shortened V by 1 base and J by 2 bases, and 9 bases separated the two germline ends. The CDR3 has 13 residues. Germline values: CDR1 GTSNPN, CDR2 SVGIG (reference sequence). CDR3: CAWSASVTYEQYF. In DNA, the CDR3 is TGTGCCTGGAGTGCGTCAGTAACCTACGAGCAGTACTTC. Complete variable domain (other parts from reference TRBV30 and TRBJ2-7): SQTIHQWPATLVQPVGSPLSLECTVEGTSNPNLYWYRQAAGRGLQLLFYSVGIGQISSEVPQNLSASRPQDRQFILSSKKLLLSDSGFYLCAWSASVTYEQYFGPGTRLTVT.

This chain links TRBV29-1 with TRBJ2-5; the D gene is possibly TRBD1 (5 bases). The CDR3 contains 15 residues. Trimming shortened V by 4 bases and J by 1 base, and 16 bases separated the two germline ends. Germline values: CDR1 SQVTM, CDR2 ANQGSEA. The CDR3 sequence is CSVGKSRQFQETQYF. CDR3 coding DNA: TGCAGCGTTGGCAAGTCCCGACAGTTCCAAGAGACCCAGTACTTC.

This chain links TRBV6-2 or TRBV6-3 with TRBJ2-7, with TRBD2 identical over 10 bases. CDR3 length: 17 amino acids. Germline CDR1 reads MNHEY; CDR2 reads SVGEGT. Trimming took 1 base from V and 2 from J; bases not matched to a gene: 8. This CDR3 is CASSYLPSGRIPYEQYF. As DNA, the CDR3 is TGTGCCAGCAGTTACTTGCCTAGCGGGAGAATACCCTACGAGCAGTACTTC.

V is TRBV11-3 and J is TRBJ2-1; 12 bases line up with TRBD2. The CDR3 has 16 residues. CDR1 is SGHNT and CDR2 is YENEEA in the germline V gene. V was clipped by 5 bases and J by 1 base; unmatched bases: 3. CDR3 in DNA: TGTGCCAGCAGCCCGGGACTAGCGGGTTCCTACAATGAGCAGTTCTTC. Its protein product is CASSPGLAGSYNEQFF.

The chain has TRBV9 and TRBJ2-5, with TRBD2 identical over 7 bases. Germline lookup yields CDR1 SGDLS and CDR2 YYNGEE. The CDR3 consists of 16 residues. The V and J ends lost 4 bases and 2 bases, in that order; junction bases with no gene match: 11. The CDR3 DNA reads as TGTGCCAGCAGCCCTGGTTTAGCGGGCACTCAAGAGACCCAGTACTTC. Its translation is CASSPGLAGTQETQYF.

The chain combines TRBV24-1 with TRBJ1-1; 8 positions agree with TRBD1. The CDR3 totals 14 residues. J lost 4 bases, V lost 3 bases, and 3 bases had no gene match. Germline CDR1 is KGHDR and CDR2 is SFDVKD. The CDR3 DNA is TGTGCCACCAGTGATGGAACAGGGGGCACTGAAGCTTTCTTT. This encodes CATSDGTGGTEAFF.

This chain uses TRBV6-1 with TRBJ1-2; a possible D gene is TRBD1 (5 bases). This CDR3 has 15 amino acids. V lost 6 bases, J lost 8 bases, and 22 bases lay in between. Germline CDR1 is MNHNS and CDR2 is SASEGT. CDR3 amino acids: CASSQNIAGYDGYTF. The DNA of the CDR3 is TGTGCCAGCAGCCAAAATATCGCAGGGTATGACGGCTACACCTTC.

This clone was observed once. This chain joins TRBV5-1 and TRBJ2-7; 7 bases line up with TRBD2. Germline CDR1 is SGHRS and CDR2 is YFSETQ. The CDR3 consists of 15 residues. J lost 0 bases, V lost 2 bases, and 5 bases had no gene match. The CDR3 here is CASSFGLAASYEQYF. In DNA, the CDR3 is TGCGCCAGCAGCTTCGGCCTAGCGGCCTCCTACGAGCAGTACTTC. Full variable domain (outside the CDR3, taken from reference TRBV5-1 and TRBJ2-7): KAGVTQTPRYLIKTRGQQVTLSCSPISGHRSVSWYQQTPGQGLQFLFEYFSETQRNKGNFPGRFSGRQFSNSRSEMNVSTLELGDSALYLCASSFGLAASYEQYFGPGTRLTVT.

This chain links TRBV7-2 with TRBJ1-3, with 7 bases that match TRBD1. The CDR3 loop spans 16 amino acids. Losses at the gene ends were 5 bases for V and 3 bases for J; bases not matched to a gene: 10. In germline, CDR1 is SGHTA, CDR2 FQGNSA. CDR3 DNA sequence: TGTGCCAGCAGCCCCGCTGCAGGGGGAGGTGGAAACACCATATATTTT. This gives the protein CASSPAAGGGGNTIYF.

This clone appeared a few times. This chain connects TRBV5-8 to TRBJ2-7, with 9 bases matching TRBD1. This CDR3 has 16 residues. The germline V gene has CDR1 SGHTS and CDR2 YDEGEE. Trimming cost V 1 base and J 2 bases; bases outside gene matches: 7. The CDR3 region has the DNA TGTGCCAGCAGCTTGTTCGGACAGGGGTCCACCTACGAGCAGTACTTC. It encodes CASSLFGQGSTYEQYF.

This clone was observed a few times. The chain combines TRBV6-5 with TRBJ2-1, with 8 positions matching TRBD2. The CDR3 length is 15 residues. In germline, CDR1 is MNHEY, CDR2 SVGAGI. V trimming: 0 bases; J trimming: 12 bases; junction bases outside the gene matches: 10. The CDR3 DNA is TGTGCCAGCAGTTACTCCATAGCGGGGACACGGGCGCAGTTCTTC. It yields the protein CASSYSIAGTRAQFF.

The chain combines TRBV13 with TRBJ1-2; 7 nucleotides line up with TRBD1. The CDR3 runs to 15 residues. Germline V gives CDR1 PRHDT, CDR2 FYEKMQ (reference sequence). V lost 5 bases to trimming and J lost 2 bases; unmatched junction nucleotides: 8. CDR3 amino acids: CASSPDRDPNYGYTF. The CDR3 nucleotides read TGTGCCAGCAGCCCCGACAGGGACCCAAACTATGGCTACACCTTC.

The chain links TRBV7-8 to TRBJ2-7; TRBD2 matches 13 bases. The junction had 10 bases not matched to a gene; V was cut back by 5 bases and J by 6 bases. The CDR3 has 16 amino acids. The V gene's germline CDR1 is SGHVS and CDR2 FQNEAQ. CDR3 sequence (DNA): TGTGCCAGCAGCCTAACTAGCGGGAGGGCCGGTCTCGAGCAGTACTTC. Translating gives CASSLTSGRAGLEQYF.

V gene TRBV30 combines with J gene TRBJ1-4, with D maybe TRBD1 (5 bases). The length of the CDR3 is 13 residues. V lost 4 bases, J lost 7 bases, and 13 bases lay in between. Germline V gene sequence: CDR1 GTSNPN, CDR2 SVGIG (reference sequence). CDR3 nucleotides: TGTGCCTGGATCGGAGGGGTTGGTGAAAAACTGTTTTTT. Its translation: CAWIGGVGEKLFF.

The chain uses TRBV19 and TRBJ2-3; 7 bases map to TRBD2. CDR1 LNHDA and CDR2 SQIVND come from the germline V gene (reference sequence). V lost 8 bases and J lost 2; bases outside the gene matches: 7. The CDR3 length is 14 residues. CDR3 DNA: TGTGCCAGTGCGCGGCTAGCGGACACAGATACGCAGTATTTT. It specifies CASARLADTDTQYF.

The rearrangement joins TRBV29-1 to TRBJ2-1; D ambiguous. The CDR3 consists of 16 residues. CDR1 and CDR2 from the germline V gene are SQVTM and ANQGSEA. V lost 0 bases and J 0 bases, leaving 12 bases between the germline ends. The CDR3 loop reads CSVEEFAASSYNEQFF. The CDR3 nucleotides read TGCAGCGTTGAAGAATTTGCAGCGAGCTCCTACAATGAGCAGTTCTTC.

CDR3: CASSPTQQGRETQYF. The CDR3 nucleotides are TGTGCCAGCAGCCCAACCCAACAGGGAAGGGAGACCCAGTACTTC. The genes are TRBV7-9 and TRBJ2-5; the D gene is possibly TRBD1 (6 bases). The germline V gene has CDR1 SEHNR and CDR2 FQNEAQ (reference sequence). V lost 5 bases to trimming and J lost 5 bases, with 18 bases between them. This CDR3 has 15 amino acids.

This sequence joins TRBV19 and TRBJ2-7, with 8 bases aligning to TRBD1. In germline, CDR1 is LNHDA, CDR2 SQIVND (reference sequence). The ends lost 5 bases at V and 3 bases at J; junction bases unmatched: 15. There are 17 residues in the CDR3. CDR3 residues: CASSPVGLGTGNYEQYF. CDR3 DNA sequence: TGTGCCAGTAGTCCGGTGGGCCTCGGGACAGGTAACTACGAGCAGTACTTC. Together with reference TRBV19 and TRBJ2-7, the CDR3 gives the full variable domain: DGGITQSPKYLFRKEGQNVTLSCEQNLNHDAMYWYRQDPGQGLRLIYYSQIVNDFQKGDIAEGYSVSREKKESFPLTVTSAQKNPTAFYLCASSPVGLGTGNYEQYFGPGTRLTVT.

The chain is built from TRBV18 and TRBJ2-1, with D possibly TRBD1 on 5 matching bases. The CDR3 contains 15 residues. Trimming cost V 2 bases and J 2 bases, with 10 bases left between them. Germline V CDR1 and CDR2: KGHSH, LQKENI. The CDR3 DNA reads as TGTGCCAGCTCACCAGGTGGGGCGGCCTACAATGAGCAGTTCTTC. It is translated as CASSPGGAAYNEQFF.

The chain couples TRBV7-9 to TRBJ2-5, with 14 bases aligning to TRBD2. The CDR3 is 15 amino acids. Trimming cost V 5 bases and J 3 bases; bases outside gene matches: 2. From germline, CDR1 is SEHNR and CDR2 FQNEAQ (reference sequence). CDR3 region: CASSPTSGREETQYF. The CDR3 DNA sequence: TGTGCCAGCAGCCCGACTAGCGGGAGGGAAGAGACCCAGTACTTC.

J is TRBJ2-1 and V is TRBV11-2; TRBD1 might be the D (5 bases). This CDR3 region has 15 residues. Trimming pared 5 bases from V and 3 bases from J, leaving 14 bases between. Germline V CDR1 and CDR2: SGHAT, FQNNGV. The CDR3 spells CASSPPAGFYNEQFF. CDR3 sequence (DNA): TGTGCCAGCAGCCCACCGGCAGGGTTCTACAATGAGCAGTTCTTC.

V usage is TRBV11-2 and J usage is TRBJ2-4; 8 bases align to TRBD1. Germline CDR1 SGHAT, CDR2 FQNNGV. The CDR3 totals 17 residues. With V trimmed by 7 bases and J by 1 base, 12 bases remained unmatched. CDR3 in DNA: TGTGCCAGCAACCCAATATCGGGACAGGTCGCCAAAAACATTCAGTACTTC. Amino acids: CASNPISGQVAKNIQYF.

The chain joins TRBV4-1 to TRBJ2-1, with 9 bases fitting TRBD2. V was pared by 1 base and J by 8 bases, with 6 bases of the junction left unmatched. This CDR3 contains 15 residues. Per germline, CDR1 MGHRA and CDR2 YSYEKL. CDR3 DNA sequence: TGCGCCAGCAGCCAAGGCGGAGCGGGAGGTCATGAGCAGTTCTTC. Amino acids: CASSQGGAGGHEQFF.